These 10 T cell receptor beta chains share one sample of origin, sequenced in a study of blood T cell repertoires in COVID-19. Produced via immunoSEQ multiplex PCR; TCRdb's table is partial and in-frame only. The top ten hold 5% to 6% of the sample, which has around 250,000 clones, 83% seen once. Sequencing was carried out using peripheral blood. The receptors shown here come from a man aged 80 or over with acute or convalescent COVID-19.

The chain is built from TRBV28 and TRBJ1-2; 8 positions agree with TRBD1. The CDR3 totals 16 residues. V lost 9 bases and J lost 0; bases outside the gene matches: 12. Germline CDR1 is MDHEN and CDR2 is SYDVKM. CDR3: CASKTGGFSANYGYTF. The CDR3 DNA sequence: TGTGCCAGTAAAACAGGGGGTTTTAGCGCTAACTATGGCTACACCTTC.

V and J are TRBV7-2 and TRBJ2-3, with D possibly being TRBD2 (6 bases). Trimming removed 6 bases at V and 7 bases at J, with 14 bases between. Germline V CDR1 and CDR2: SGHTA, FQGNSA. The length of the CDR3 is 13 residues. The CDR3 DNA reads TGTGCCAGCAGTACCCCCGGGGGAAATACGCAGTATTTT. Translated: CASSTPGGNTQYF.

This clone was detected a few times. The genes are TRBV5-8 and TRBJ1-5; tentatively, D is TRBD1 (5 bases). This CDR3 region has 15 residues. Trimming removed 4 bases from V and 5 bases from J, with 16 bases in between. Looked up from germline, CDR1 is SGHTS and CDR2 is YDEGEE. The CDR3 DNA is TGTGCCAGCAGCGACGGGACTCAGCCCGATCAGCCCCAGCATTTT. It is translated as CASSDGTQPDQPQHF.

This clone was found a few times. The rearrangement links TRBV7-2 to TRBJ2-7; 7 bases are a match to TRBD2. The germline V gene has CDR1 SGHTA and CDR2 FQGNSA. The CDR3 extends over 13 amino acids. The trim removed 6 bases at V and 0 bases at J, leaving 2 bases unmatched. In DNA, the CDR3 is TGTGCCAGCAGAGCGGGGAGCTCCTACGAGCAGTACTTC. Protein product: CASRAGSSYEQYF. Together with reference TRBV7-2 and TRBJ2-7, the CDR3 gives the full variable domain: GAGVSQSPSNKVTEKGKDVELRCDPISGHTALYWYRQSLGQGLEFLIYFQGNSAPDKSGLPSDRFSAERTGGSVSTLTIQRTQQEDSAVYLCASRAGSSYEQYFGPGTRLTVT.

The chain recombines TRBV5-1 with TRBJ2-3; possibly TRBD1 for D (6 bases). This CDR3 is built from 14 residues. Trimming cost V 6 bases and J 4 bases, with 15 bases left between them. CDR1 and CDR2 (germline): SGHRS, YFSETQ. CDR3 DNA sequence: TGCGCCAGCACGGTACAGGGAAGTGCAGATACGCAGTATTTT. It specifies CASTVQGSADTQYF.

V gene TRBV2 combines with J gene TRBJ2-1, with D tentatively TRBD1 (7 bases). Between the trimmed V and J ends, which lost 0 bases and 6 bases, there was a span of 18 bases. Germline CDR1 SNHLY, CDR2 FYNNEI. There are 17 residues in the CDR3. CDR3 coding DNA: TGTGCCAGCAGTGAAGCGGGGGGTGGGGACAGCACCAATGAGCAGTTCTTC. Translation: CASSEAGGGDSTNEQFF.

There are a few counts of this clone. This rearrangement joins TRBV4-1 to TRBJ2-3, with D possibly being TRBD2 (6 bases). The V end lost 1 base, the J end lost 2 bases, and 16 bases lay between the germline ends. This CDR3 is built from 17 residues. The germline CDR1 and CDR2 sequences are MGHRA and YSYEKL. This chain's CDR3 is CASSQGNSGLLTDTQYF. CDR3 coding DNA: TGCGCCAGCAGCCAAGGAAACAGCGGGCTTCTCACAGATACGCAGTATTTT.

V gene TRBV5-4 combines with J gene TRBJ2-5, with a possible D match to TRBD1 (5 bases). The CDR3 consists of 15 residues. The germline V and J ends were trimmed by 0 bases and 2 bases, with 11 bases remaining between them. Germline V lookup: CDR1 SGHNT, CDR2 YYREEE (reference sequence). The CDR3 reads CASSLAAQGQETQYF. In DNA, the CDR3 is TGTGCCAGCAGCTTGGCGGCTCAGGGTCAAGAGACCCAGTACTTC.

The chain employs TRBV11-2 and TRBJ1-2, with no clear D. CDR1 is SGHAT and CDR2 is FQNNGV in the germline V gene. The CDR3 length is 15 residues. Trimming removed 0 bases from V and 2 bases from J, with 10 bases in between. DNA for the CDR3: TGTGCCAGCAGCTTAGATATAACCAGGAACTATGGCTACACCTTC. This codes for CASSLDITRNYGYTF.

This chain connects TRBV7-2 to TRBJ2-7; TRBD2 matches 12 bases. The CDR3 spans 17 residues. Germline lookup yields CDR1 SGHTA and CDR2 FQGNSA. After removal of 6 bases from V and 0 bases from J, the junction contained 9 bases not matched to a gene. Written as DNA, the CDR3 is TGTGCCAGCAGACAAACTAGCGGGGGGCTGAGCTCCTACGAGCAGTACTTC. Residues: CASRQTSGGLSSYEQYF.